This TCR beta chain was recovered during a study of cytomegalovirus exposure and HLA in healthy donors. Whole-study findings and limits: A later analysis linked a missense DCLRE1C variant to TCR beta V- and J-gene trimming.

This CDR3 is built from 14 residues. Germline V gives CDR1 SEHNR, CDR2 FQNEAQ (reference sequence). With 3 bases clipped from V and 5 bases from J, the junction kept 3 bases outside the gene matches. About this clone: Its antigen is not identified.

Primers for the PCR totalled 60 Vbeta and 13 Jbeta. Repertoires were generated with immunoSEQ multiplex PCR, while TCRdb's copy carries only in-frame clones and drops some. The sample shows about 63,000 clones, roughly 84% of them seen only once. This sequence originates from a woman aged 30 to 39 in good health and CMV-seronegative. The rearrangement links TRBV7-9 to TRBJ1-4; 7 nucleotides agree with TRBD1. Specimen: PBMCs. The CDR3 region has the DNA TGTGCCAGCAGCTTCGGCAGGGGGAATGAAAAACTGTTTTTT. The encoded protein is CASSFGRGNEKLFF.